These 6 T cell receptor beta chains originate from one sample sequenced in a study of cytomegalovirus exposure and HLA in healthy donors. 60 Vbeta and 13 Jbeta primers were used in PCR. Measured with immunoSEQ multiplex PCR; TCRdb has only the in-frame clones, and not every one. There are roughly 150,000 clones in the sample; roughly 77% occur only once, and around 3.7% lies in the top ten. The sample consisted of PBMCs. These receptor sequences come from a male donor in good health and CMV-seronegative.

The chain links TRBV29-1 to TRBJ2-5, with 9 bases matching TRBD1. The length of the CDR3 is 16 residues. Trimming cost V 8 bases and J 3 bases; bases outside gene matches: 16. Germline CDR1 and CDR2: SQVTM and ANQGSEA. The CDR3 DNA follows: TGCAGCTCCTTTCTCATCCGGGACAGGGTGGAAGAGACCCAGTACTTC. Residues: CSSFLIRDRVEETQYF.

This clone was seen more than once but under ten times. The genes are TRBV4-1 and TRBJ1-4; TRBD1 aligns across 7 bases. The CDR3 covers 15 residues. V was clipped by 2 bases and J by 3 bases; unmatched bases: 3. CDR1 and CDR2 from the germline V gene are MGHRA and YSYEKL. The CDR3 sequence: CASSQQGTANEKLFF. DNA for the CDR3: TGCGCCAGCAGCCAACAAGGGACAGCTAATGAAAAACTGTTTTTT.

This clone appeared a few times. The chain couples TRBV10-3 to TRBJ1-6; D is unclear. This CDR3 spans 15 amino acids. Germline loops: CDR1 ENHRY, CDR2 SYGVKD. Deletions cut 11 bases from V and 4 bases from J, with 18 bases between. CDR3 in DNA: TGTGCCTCCATCTTAATACTCCTTTATAATTCACCCCTCCACTTT. It codes for CASILILLYNSPLHF.

This clone was detected only a few times. The chain recombines TRBV18 with TRBJ2-3; D gene uncertain. V was pared by 2 bases and J by 2 bases, with 14 bases between. The germline CDR1 and CDR2 sequences are KGHSH and LQKENI. The CDR3 spans 16 residues. CDR3 sequence reads: CASSPAVKDYTDTQYF. The CDR3 DNA follows: TGTGCCAGCTCACCAGCGGTTAAGGATTACACAGATACGCAGTATTTT.

This chain joins TRBV13 and TRBJ2-3; the match to TRBD2 covers 13 bases. From germline, CDR1 is PRHDT and CDR2 FYEKMQ (reference sequence). With V trimmed by 2 bases and J by 5 bases, 10 bases remained unmatched. The CDR3 has 18 residues. The CDR3 coding sequence is TGTGCCAGCAGCTTAAGAACTAGCGGGAGGGCCGGGGGAGATACGCAGTATTTT. Its translation is CASSLRTSGRAGGDTQYF.

The rearrangement joins TRBV4-2 to TRBJ1-3; TRBD1 might be the D (6 bases). V was trimmed by 2 bases and J by 4 bases, leaving 15 bases between them. The CDR3 contains 16 residues. Germline loops: CDR1 LGHNA, CDR2 YNFKEQ. CDR3: CASSQPDRDNGNTIYF. The CDR3 nucleotides are TGTGCCAGCAGCCAACCAGACCGGGACAACGGAAACACCATATATTTT.